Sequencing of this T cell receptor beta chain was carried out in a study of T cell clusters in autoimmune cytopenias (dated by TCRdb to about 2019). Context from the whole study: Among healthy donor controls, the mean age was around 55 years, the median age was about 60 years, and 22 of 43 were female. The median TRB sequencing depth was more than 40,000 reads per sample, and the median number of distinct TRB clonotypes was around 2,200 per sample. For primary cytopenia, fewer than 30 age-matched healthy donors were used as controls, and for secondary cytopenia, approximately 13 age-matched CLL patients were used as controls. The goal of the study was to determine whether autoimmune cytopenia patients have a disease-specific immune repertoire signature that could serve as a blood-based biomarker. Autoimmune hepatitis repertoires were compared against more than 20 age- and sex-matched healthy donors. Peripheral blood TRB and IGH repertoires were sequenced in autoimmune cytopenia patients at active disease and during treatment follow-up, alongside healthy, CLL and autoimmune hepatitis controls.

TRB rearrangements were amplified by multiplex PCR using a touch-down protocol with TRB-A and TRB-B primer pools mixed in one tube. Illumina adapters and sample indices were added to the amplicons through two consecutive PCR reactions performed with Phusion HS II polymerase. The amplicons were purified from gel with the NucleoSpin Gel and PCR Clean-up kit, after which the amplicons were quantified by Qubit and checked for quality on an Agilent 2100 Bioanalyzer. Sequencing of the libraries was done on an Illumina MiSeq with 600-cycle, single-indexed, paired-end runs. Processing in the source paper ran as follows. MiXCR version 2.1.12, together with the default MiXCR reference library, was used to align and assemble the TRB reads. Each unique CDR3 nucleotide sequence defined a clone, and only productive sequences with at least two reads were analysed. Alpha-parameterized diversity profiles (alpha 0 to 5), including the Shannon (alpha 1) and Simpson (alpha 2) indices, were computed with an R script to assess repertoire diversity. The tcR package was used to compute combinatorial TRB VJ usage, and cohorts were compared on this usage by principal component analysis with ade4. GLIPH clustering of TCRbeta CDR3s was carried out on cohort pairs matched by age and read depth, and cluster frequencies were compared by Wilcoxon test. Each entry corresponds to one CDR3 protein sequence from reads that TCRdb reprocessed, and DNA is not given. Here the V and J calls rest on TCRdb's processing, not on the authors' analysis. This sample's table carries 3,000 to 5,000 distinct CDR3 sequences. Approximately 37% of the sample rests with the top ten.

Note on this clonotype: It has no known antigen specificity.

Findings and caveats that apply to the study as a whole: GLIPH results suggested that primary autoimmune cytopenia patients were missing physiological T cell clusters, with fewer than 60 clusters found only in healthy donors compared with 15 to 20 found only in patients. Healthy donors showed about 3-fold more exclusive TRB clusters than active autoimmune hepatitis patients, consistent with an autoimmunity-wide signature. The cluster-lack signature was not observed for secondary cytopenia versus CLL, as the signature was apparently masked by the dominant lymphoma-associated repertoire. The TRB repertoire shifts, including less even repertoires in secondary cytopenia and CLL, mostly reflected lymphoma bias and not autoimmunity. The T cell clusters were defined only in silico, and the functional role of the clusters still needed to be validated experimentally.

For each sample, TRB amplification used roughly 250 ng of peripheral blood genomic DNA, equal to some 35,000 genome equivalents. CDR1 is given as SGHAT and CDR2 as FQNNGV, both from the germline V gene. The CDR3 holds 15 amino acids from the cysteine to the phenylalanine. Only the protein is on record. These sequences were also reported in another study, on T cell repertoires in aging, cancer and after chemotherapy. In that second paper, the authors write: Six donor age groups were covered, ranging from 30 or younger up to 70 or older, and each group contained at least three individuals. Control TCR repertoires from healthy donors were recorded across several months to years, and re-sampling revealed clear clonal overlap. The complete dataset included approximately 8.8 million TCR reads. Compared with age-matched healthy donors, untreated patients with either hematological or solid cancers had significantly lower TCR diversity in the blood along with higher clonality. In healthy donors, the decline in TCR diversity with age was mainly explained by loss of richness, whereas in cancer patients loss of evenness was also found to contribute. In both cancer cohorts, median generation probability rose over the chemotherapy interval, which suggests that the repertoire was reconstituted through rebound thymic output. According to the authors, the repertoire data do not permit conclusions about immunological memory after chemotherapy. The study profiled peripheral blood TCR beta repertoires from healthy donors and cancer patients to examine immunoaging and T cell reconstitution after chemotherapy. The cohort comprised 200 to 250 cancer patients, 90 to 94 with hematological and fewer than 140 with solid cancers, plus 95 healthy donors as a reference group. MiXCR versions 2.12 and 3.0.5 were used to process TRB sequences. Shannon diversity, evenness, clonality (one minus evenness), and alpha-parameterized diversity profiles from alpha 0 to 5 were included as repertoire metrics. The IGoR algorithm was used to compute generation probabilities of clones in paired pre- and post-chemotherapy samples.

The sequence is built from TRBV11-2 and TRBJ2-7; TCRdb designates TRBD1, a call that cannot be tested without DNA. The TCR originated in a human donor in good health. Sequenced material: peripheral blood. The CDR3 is CASSSKTGQHYEQYF.